This TCR beta chain came from a study of blood T cell repertoires in COVID-19. Recruited during active infection, patients (from Seattle) were subsequently followed longitudinally. The CDR3 covers 15 residues. Trimming took 4 bases from V and 4 from J; bases not matched to a gene: 7. Germline CDR1 LGHNA, CDR2 YSLEER. This clone appeared a single time. Sequenced by immunoSEQ multiplex PCR; TCRdb stores in-frame clones only, minus some. Seen here are about 260,000 clones, 85% to 90% observed once, and the top ten hold 10% to 12%. This chain links TRBV4-3 with TRBJ1-1, with TRBD1 matching over 9 bases. The source is a young woman with COVID-19, enrolled during active disease. Sequencing was done on a sample of peripheral blood. The CDR3 region is CASSLDRGLSTEAFF. In DNA form, the CDR3 reads TGCGCCAGCAGCCTAGACAGGGGGTTGAGCACTGAAGCTTTCTTT.